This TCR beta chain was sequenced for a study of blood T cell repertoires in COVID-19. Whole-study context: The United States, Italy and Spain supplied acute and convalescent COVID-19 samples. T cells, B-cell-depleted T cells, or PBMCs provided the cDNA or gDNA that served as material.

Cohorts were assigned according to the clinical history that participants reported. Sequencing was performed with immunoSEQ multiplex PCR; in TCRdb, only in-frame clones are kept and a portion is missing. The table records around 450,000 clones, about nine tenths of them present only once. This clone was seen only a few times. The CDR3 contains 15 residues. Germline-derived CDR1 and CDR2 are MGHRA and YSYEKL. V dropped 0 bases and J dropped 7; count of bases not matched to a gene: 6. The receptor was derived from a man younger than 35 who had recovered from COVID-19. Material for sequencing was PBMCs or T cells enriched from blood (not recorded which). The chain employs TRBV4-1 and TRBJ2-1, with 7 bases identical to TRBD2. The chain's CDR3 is CASSQDRRELNEQFF. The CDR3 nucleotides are TGCGCCAGCAGCCAAGATAGGCGGGAGTTAAATGAGCAGTTCTTC.